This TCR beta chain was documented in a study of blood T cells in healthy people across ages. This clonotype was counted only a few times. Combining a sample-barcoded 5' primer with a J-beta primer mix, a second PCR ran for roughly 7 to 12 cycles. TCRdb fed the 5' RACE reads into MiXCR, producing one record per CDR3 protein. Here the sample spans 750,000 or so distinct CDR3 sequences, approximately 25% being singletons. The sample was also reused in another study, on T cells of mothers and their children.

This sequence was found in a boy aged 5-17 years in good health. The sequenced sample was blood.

CDR3 coding DNA: TGCAGTGCTGGTTTGGGACAGGGCTTGGATACGCAGTATTTT. Translated, it gives CSAGLGQGLDTQYF. The chain recombines TRBV20-1 with TRBJ2-3; TRBD1 agrees at 9 bases. The CDR3 extends over 14 amino acids. The V segment lost 5 bases and the J segment 6 bases; nucleotides outside the gene matches: 9. From germline, CDR1 is DFQATT and CDR2 SNEGSKA (reference sequence).